This is a list of T cell receptor beta chains from one sample in a study of T-cell reconstitution after alpha-beta-depleted transplantation in children. TCRdb called the PCR reads again in MiXCR, with one record for every CDR3 protein. The table has more than 75,000 distinct CDR3 sequences, about 22% seen once. The specimen was PBMCs, collected before TCRalphabeta/CD19-depleted stem cell transplant. These receptors were obtained from a boy under 10 years old with acute lymphoblastic leukemia, due to receive a stem cell transplant. The CDR3 runs from the conserved cysteine through the conserved F or W. A D gene is named only where the DNA matches it firmly. A clone size is listed for some rows: how often the clone was seen (once, few, many), or a class if it is expanded.

>-|TRBD2|TRBJ2-5|TRBV10-3
TGTGCCATCAGTGAGTTGGCTAGCGGAGGTGGGGAGACCCAGTACTTC
CAISELASGGGETQYF
>few|-|TRBJ2-1|TRBV7-2
TGTGCCAGCACTCTTGAACATACAAACAATGAGCAGTTCTTC
CASTLEHTNNEQFF
>-|-|TRBJ2-6|TRBV30
TGTGCCTGGAGTAAAAAAGGGGGGGCTGGGGCCAACGTCCTGACTTTC
CAWSKKGGAGANVLTF
>-|TRBD2|TRBJ2-3|TRBV9
TGTGCCAGCAGCGTAGGGGCTAGCGGAGTTGTAGATACGCAGTATTTT
CASSVGASGVVDTQYF
>many|-|TRBJ2-1|TRBV15
TGTGCCACCAGCAGAGATAAACAGATCCCTACGGTTGAGCAGTTCTTC
CATSRDKQIPTVEQFF
>few|-|TRBJ2-7|TRBV20-1
TGCAGTGCTAGCTCGGGCAGAGAATACTACGAGCAGTACTTC
CSASSGREYYEQYF
>-|TRBD2|TRBJ2-2|TRBV5-1
TGCGCCAGCAGCCACGGGACTAGGGCCGGGGAGCTGTTTTTT
CASSHGTRAGELFF
>-|TRBD1|TRBJ2-5|TRBV5-4
TGTGCCAGCAGCTTGGAGTCCGGGCACAGGGGAGAGACCCAGTACTTC
CASSLESGHRGETQYF
>many|-|TRBJ2-7|TRBV12-3/TRBV12-4
TGTGCCAGCAGTCCGGACGGGGCCCTCTACGAGCAGTACTTC
CASSPDGALYEQYF
>many|-|TRBJ1-2|TRBV29-1
TGCAGCGTTGAAGATCGGGTGTGGAGGGGCTACACCTTC
CSVEDRVWRGYTF
>-|-|TRBJ2-7|TRBV7-9
TGTGCCAGCAGCTTCACAGGCTTAAAATCCTACGAGCAGTACTTC
CASSFTGLKSYEQYF
>few|-|TRBJ2-3|TRBV7-2
TGTGCCAGCAGACCACTTAGCAAGCCGCCAGATACGCAGTATTTT
CASRPLSKPPDTQYF
>-|-|TRBJ2-1|TRBV5-6
TGTGCCAGCAGCCAACAAGGCCCGGGCAATGAGCAGTTCTTC
CASSQQGPGNEQFF
>-|TRBD2|TRBJ2-5|TRBV5-6
TGTGCCAGCAGTTCCCGACTAGCGGGAGGTTTTGAGACCCAGTACTTC
CASSSRLAGGFETQYF